This passage covers 24 T cell receptor beta chains from one sample sequenced in a study of cytomegalovirus exposure and HLA in healthy donors. This PCR relied on a set of 60 Vbeta primers and 13 Jbeta primers. The table came from immunoSEQ multiplex PCR; TCRdb's copy has only in-frame clones and leaves some out. The sample includes 85,000 to 100,000 clones, approximately 81% of them seen just once. Sequencing was done on a sample of PBMCs. Receptors were obtained from a male donor in good health and CMV-seropositive.

This clone was found once. The chain combines TRBV27 with TRBJ1-6; 8 bases are a match to TRBD1. Germline V gene sequence: CDR1 MNHEY, CDR2 SMNVEV (reference sequence). V shed 8 bases and J 5 bases; nucleotides not matched to a gene: 8. CDR3 length: 15 residues. CDR3 sequence: CASAPGGVNNSPLHF. DNA of the CDR3: TGTGCCAGCGCTCCAGGGGGCGTCAATAATTCACCCCTCCACTTT.

The chain joins TRBV6-6 to TRBJ1-5; D not resolved. Germline CDR1 MNHNY, CDR2 SVGAGI (reference sequence). Trimming took 6 bases from V and 7 from J, leaving 13 bases between them. The CDR3 covers 13 residues. The CDR3 spells CASSGERSQPQHF. The DNA for the CDR3 is TGTGCCAGCAGCGGTGAGAGGAGCCAGCCCCAGCATTTT.

The genes are TRBV9 and TRBJ2-5; 9 bases fit TRBD2. In germline, CDR1 is SGDLS, CDR2 YYNGEE. CDR3 length equals 16 residues. V lost 0 bases to trimming and J lost 1 base; unmatched junction nucleotides: 4. The CDR3 loop is CASSVGASGAQETQYF. The CDR3 DNA reads as TGTGCCAGCAGCGTAGGGGCTAGCGGGGCCCAAGAGACCCAGTACTTC.

This clone was observed a single time. The chain joins TRBV5-8 to TRBJ1-6; D is perhaps TRBD1 (6 bases). Trimming shortened V by 4 bases and J by 3 bases, and 11 bases separated the two germline ends. The CDR3 is 15 residues long. Looked up from germline, CDR1 is SGHTS and CDR2 is YDEGEE. The DNA for the CDR3 is TGTGCCAGCAGCCGGCAGGGGTTCTATAATTCACCCCTCCACTTT. Its protein product is CASSRQGFYNSPLHF.

The chain couples TRBV5-4 to TRBJ1-2; possibly TRBD1 for D (6 bases). Trimming took off 6 bases at V and 0 bases at J, with 15 bases between the two ends. The CDR3 runs 15 residues. The germline V gene has CDR1 SGHNT and CDR2 YYREEE (reference sequence). CDR3 sequence reads: CASTPGQTSNYGYTF. Written as DNA, the CDR3 is TGTGCCAGCACCCCAGGACAGACTTCTAACTATGGCTACACCTTC.

The V call is TRBV7-8, the J call TRBJ2-1, with D perhaps TRBD1 (6 bases). The length of the CDR3 is 15 residues. V lost 6 bases to trimming and J lost 4 bases, with 16 bases between them. Germline values: CDR1 SGHVS, CDR2 FQNEAQ. The chain's CDR3 is CASSPTGHQYNEQFF. In DNA, the CDR3 is TGTGCCAGCAGTCCTACGGGACACCAATACAATGAGCAGTTCTTC.

This clone was detected a few times. The chain is built from TRBV2 and TRBJ2-4; TRBD2 matches at 7 bases. The CDR3 contains 16 residues. The V segment lost 8 bases and the J segment 3 bases; nucleotides outside the gene matches: 13. Looked up from germline, CDR1 is SNHLY and CDR2 is FYNNEI. The CDR3 sequence is CASGGPRGGVKNIQYF. The CDR3 DNA reads as TGTGCCAGCGGCGGCCCCCGTGGGGGGGTCAAAAACATTCAGTACTTC. The full variable domain, completed using reference TRBV2 and TRBJ2-4, is EPEVTQTPSHQVTQMGQEVILRCVPISNHLYFYWYRQILGQKVEFLVSFYNNEISEKSEIFDDQFSVERPDGSNFTLKIRSTKLEDSAMYFCASGGPRGGVKNIQYFGAGTRLSVL.

The rearrangement joins TRBV25-1 to TRBJ1-1, with 11 bases identical to TRBD1. The CDR3 spans 16 residues. Per germline, CDR1 MGHDK and CDR2 SYGVNS. After removal of 3 bases from V and 7 bases from J, the junction contained 10 bases not matched to a gene. The CDR3: CASSDQGQGVSGEAFF. Here the CDR3 DNA reads TGTGCCAGCAGTGATCAGGGACAGGGGGTTTCGGGTGAAGCTTTCTTT.

This clone was seen a single time. The chain couples TRBV6-5 to TRBJ2-3, with 7 nucleotides matching TRBD2. Germline CDR1 reads MNHEY; CDR2 reads SVGAGI. The CDR3 runs 13 residues. V shed 6 bases, J shed 5 bases, and the junction held 5 bases outside the gene matches. CDR3 nucleotides: TGTGCCAGCAGGGAAGCGGGGCAAGATACGCAGTATTTT. Translation gives CASREAGQDTQYF.

The rearrangement uses TRBV5-8 and TRBJ1-4; D remains ambiguous. This CDR3 region has 14 residues. Germline V CDR1 and CDR2: SGHTS, YDEGEE. Trimming shortened V by 2 bases and J by 12 bases, and 17 bases separated the two germline ends. Written as DNA, the CDR3 is TGTGCCAGCAGCTTTCACTCCCGGGTCTTAGAACTGTTTTTT. As protein: CASSFHSRVLELFF.

The chain combines TRBV4-3 with TRBJ2-2; the D gene is possibly TRBD1 (6 bases). The CDR3 is made up of 14 amino acids. Trimming pared 4 bases from V and 4 bases from J, leaving 10 bases between. Germline loops: CDR1 LGHNA, CDR2 YSLEER. Here the CDR3 reads CASSPGHSTGELFF. The CDR3 coding sequence is TGCGCCAGCAGCCCGGGACATAGCACCGGGGAGCTGTTTTTT.

This clone came up a few times. This chain connects TRBV2 to TRBJ1-2, with 7 bases aligning to TRBD1. V trimming: 6 bases; J trimming: 8 bases; junction bases outside the gene matches: 6. Germline V gene lookup returns CDR1 SNHLY and CDR2 FYNNEI. This CDR3 region has 12 residues. The DNA of the CDR3 is TGTGCCAGCAGCATACAGGGGCGGGGCTACACCTTC. It translates to CASSIQGRGYTF. The full variable domain, in which reference TRBV2 and TRBJ1-2 provide the parts outside the CDR3, is EPEVTQTPSHQVTQMGQEVILRCVPISNHLYFYWYRQILGQKVEFLVSFYNNEISEKSEIFDDQFSVERPDGSNFTLKIRSTKLEDSAMYFCASSIQGRGYTFGSGTRLTVV.

The rearrangement uses TRBV7-8 and TRBJ1-2; perhaps TRBD1 as D (5 bases). The V and J ends lost 0 bases and 4 bases respectively, with 9 bases between them. The CDR3 runs to 14 residues. Germline V gives CDR1 SGHVS, CDR2 FQNEAQ. Written as DNA, the CDR3 is TGTGCCAGCAGCTTAGCGGGGGGGACCTATGGCTACACCTTC. This codes for CASSLAGGTYGYTF. Using reference TRBV7-8 and TRBJ1-2 for the parts outside the CDR3, the full variable domain is GAGVSQSPRYKVAKRGQDVALRCDPISGHVSLFWYQQALGQGPEFLTYFQNEAQLDKSGLPSDRFFAERPEGSVSTLKIQRTQQEDSAVYLCASSLAGGTYGYTFGSGTRLTVV.

The J gene is TRBJ1-1, the V gene TRBV7-3, with 9 nucleotides matching TRBD1. Germline V CDR1 and CDR2: SGHTA, FQGTGA. The CDR3 is 14 amino acids. V lost 5 bases and J lost 5; bases outside the gene matches: 6. CDR3 sequence (DNA): TGTGCCAGCAGCGTACAGGGGGCGAGTACTGAAGCTTTCTTT. It specifies CASSVQGASTEAFF. Full variable domain (missing parts from reference TRBV7-3 and TRBJ1-1): GAGVSQTPSNKVTEKGKYVELRCDPISGHTALYWYRQSLGQGPEFLIYFQGTGAADDSGLPNDRFFAVRPEGSVSTLKIQRTERGDSAVYLCASSVQGASTEAFFGQGTRLTVV.

The gene calls are TRBV7-2 and TRBJ1-5; 8 bases map to TRBD1. Germline CDR1 and CDR2: SGHTA and FQGNSA. There are 15 residues in the CDR3. Losses at the gene ends were 5 bases for V and 2 bases for J; bases not matched to a gene: 5. The CDR3 DNA is TGTGCCAGCAGCGCAGGGGGCAGAGGCAATCAGCCCCAGCATTTT. Its translation is CASSAGGRGNQPQHF.

This chain joins TRBV19 and TRBJ1-4, with D unresolved. The length of the CDR3 is 14 residues. Trimming shortened V by 5 bases and J by 8 bases, and 15 bases separated the two germline ends. Germline values: CDR1 LNHDA, CDR2 SQIVND (reference sequence). DNA for the CDR3: TGTGCCAGTAGTGAGGGCCTCGGAGGCGAAAAACTGTTTTTT. Its protein is CASSEGLGGEKLFF. The entire variable domain, with the rest obtained from reference TRBV19 and TRBJ1-4, is as follows: DGGITQSPKYLFRKEGQNVTLSCEQNLNHDAMYWYRQDPGQGLRLIYYSQIVNDFQKGDIAEGYSVSREKKESFPLTVTSAQKNPTAFYLCASSEGLGGEKLFFGSGTQLSVL.

The chain combines TRBV19 with TRBJ1-1, with D tentatively TRBD1 (5 bases). The CDR3 length is 13 residues. CDR1 is LNHDA and CDR2 is SQIVND in the germline V gene (reference sequence). Trimming removed 6 bases from V and 10 bases from J, with 18 bases in between. CDR3 protein: CASRETGTKGAFF. The CDR3 bases are TGTGCCAGTAGAGAAACGGGGACTAAAGGAGCTTTCTTT.

The rearrangement uses TRBV6-5 and TRBJ2-7; 9 bases match TRBD1. The CDR3 extends over 16 amino acids. J lost 2 bases, V lost 0 bases, and 5 bases had no gene match. Germline V gives CDR1 MNHEY, CDR2 SVGAGI. CDR3 nucleotide sequence: TGTGCCAGCAGTTACTCATCCGGGACAGGGACCTACGAGCAGTACTTC. Translated, it gives CASSYSSGTGTYEQYF.

This clone came up once. In DNA form, the CDR3 reads TGTGCCAGCAGCCCAACCGGGACTAGCCCGAATGAGCAGTTCTTC. Translation: CASSPTGTSPNEQFF. The chain combines TRBV9 with TRBJ2-1, with 9 positions matching TRBD2. Per germline, CDR1 SGDLS and CDR2 YYNGEE. V trimming: 4 bases; J trimming: 7 bases; junction bases outside the gene matches: 9. The CDR3 has 15 residues.

Concerning this clone: One end of the junction fails to match germline, which may point to a read error. The chain joins TRBV5-3 to TRBJ2-7, with no clear D. TRBV5-3 falls under the ORF class, with uncertain function. The CDR3 has 9 amino acids. CDR3 sequence: CARSLGAHF. As DNA, the CDR3 is TGTGCCAGAAGCTTGGGAGCGCACTTC.

There are a few counts of this clone. The chain has TRBV21-1 and TRBJ1-5; the table's D call, TRBD1, has no DNA check behind it. TRBV21-1 is an annotated pseudogene. The CDR3 runs to 17 residues. The CDR3 sequence: CASSKRDRPTNHQPQHF. CDR3 DNA: TGTGCCAGCAGCAAGCGGGACAGGCCGACAAACCATCAGCCCCAGCATTTT.

V gene TRBV30 combines with J gene TRBJ1-5; D unresolved. Germline values: CDR1 GTSNPN, CDR2 SVGIG (reference sequence). The CDR3 runs 13 residues. With 1 base removed from V and 3 bases from J, the gap between germline ends came to 7 bases. CDR3 nucleotides: TGTGCCTGGAGTGGTAGAAACAATCAGCCCCAGCATTTT. Protein: CAWSGRNNQPQHF.

The gene calls are TRBV5-6 and TRBJ2-1, with a tentative D call TRBD2 (7 bases). Germline V CDR1 and CDR2: SGHDT, YYEEEE. Trimming took 4 bases from V and 6 from J, leaving 20 bases between them. The CDR3 has 16 residues. CDR3 amino acids: CASSQLGGGLGNEQFF. CDR3 nucleotides: TGTGCCAGCAGCCAACTTGGGGGGGGGCTGGGCAATGAGCAGTTCTTC.

This sequence joins TRBV29-1 and TRBJ2-3; 7 bases fit TRBD2. In germline, CDR1 is SQVTM, CDR2 ANQGSEA. The CDR3 sequence is 14 residues long. CDR3 sequence: CSVSGPTSTDTQYF. In nucleotides, the CDR3 is TGCAGTGTTAGCGGGCCTACTAGCACAGATACGCAGTATTTT.